One sample yielded the 22 T cell receptor beta chains listed below, sequenced in a study of cytomegalovirus exposure and HLA in healthy donors. The PCR used 60 Vbeta and 13 Jbeta primers. This table comes from immunoSEQ multiplex PCR, and its TCRdb copy is limited to in-frame clones, with some not included. Seen here are about 160,000 clones, about 68% observed once, and the top ten hold more than 2.5%. Sequencing was carried out using PBMCs. The receptors were gathered from a female donor in good health and CMV-seronegative.

The chain joins TRBV5-1 to TRBJ2-7, with TRBD1 matching 9 bases. Trimming at V came to 4 bases and at J to 5 bases, leaving 7 bases not matched to a gene. The CDR3 contains 14 residues. Germline CDR1 and CDR2: SGHRS and YFSETQ. The CDR3 region is CASSRDRDKDEQYF. The CDR3 DNA is TGCGCCAGCAGCAGGGACAGGGATAAGGACGAGCAGTACTTC.

The CDR3 sequence: CAWSAKREGQRRVEQYF. The DNA for the CDR3 is TGTGCCTGGAGTGCCAAGCGGGAGGGCCAAAGAAGGGTCGAGCAGTACTTC. The chain couples TRBV30 to TRBJ2-5, with 10 bases aligning to TRBD2. The J call may be faulty, since TRBJ2-7 better matches the DNA end. Germline CDR1 reads GTSNPN; CDR2 reads SVGIG (reference sequence). The CDR3 length is 17 residues.

The chain is built from TRBV4-2 and TRBJ1-4; TRBD1 agrees at 8 bases. This CDR3 contains 16 residues. With V trimmed by 1 base and J by 5 bases, 6 bases remained unmatched. CDR1 is LGHNA, CDR2 YNFKEQ, per germline. The CDR3 protein is CASSQVVQGANEKLFF. Here the CDR3 DNA reads TGTGCCAGCAGCCAAGTAGTTCAGGGGGCAAATGAAAAACTGTTTTTT.

The chain is built from TRBV5-1 and TRBJ2-1; possible D gene TRBD1, 6 bases. The V gene's germline CDR1 is SGHRS and CDR2 YFSETQ. This CDR3 is built from 16 residues. V lost 3 bases and J 10 bases, leaving 23 bases between the germline ends. DNA of the CDR3: TGCGCCAGCAGCTCACTGATCAGGGCGGGCACAGGGGAGCAGTTCTTC. This gives the protein CASSSLIRAGTGEQFF.

The chain is built from TRBV27 and TRBJ2-7; unclear D gene. CDR3 length: 14 amino acids. Germline V gene sequence: CDR1 MNHEY, CDR2 SMNVEV (reference sequence). The germline V and J ends were trimmed by 2 bases and 0 bases, with 8 bases remaining between them. The CDR3 reads CASSLSRTSYEQYF. The CDR3 DNA is TGTGCCAGCAGTTTAAGCCGAACCTCCTACGAGCAGTACTTC.

This clone has a single count. The V call is TRBV4-2, the J call TRBJ1-2, with 9 bases matching TRBD1. V trimming: 10 bases; J trimming: 5 bases; junction bases outside the gene matches: 8. Germline values: CDR1 LGHNA, CDR2 YNFKEQ. CDR3 length: 13 amino acids. The DNA for the CDR3 is TGTGCCACCAAGAGTGGGACAGGGTATGGCTACACCTTC. Translation gives CATKSGTGYGYTF.

The V and J genes are TRBV19 and TRBJ2-1, with a weak D call TRBD1 (5 bases). The CDR3 loop spans 15 amino acids. Between the trimmed V and J ends, which lost 1 base and 6 bases, there was a span of 13 bases. Looked up from germline, CDR1 is LNHDA and CDR2 is SQIVND (reference sequence). The CDR3 here is CASSIGQRVINEQFF. The CDR3 DNA sequence: TGTGCCAGTAGTATAGGACAGAGAGTCATCAATGAGCAGTTCTTC.

The chain links TRBV25-1 to TRBJ1-6; weak D call: TRBD1 (5 bases). V lost 4 bases, J lost 9 bases, and 13 bases lay in between. The germline gives CDR1 MGHDK, CDR2 SYGVNS. The length of the CDR3 is 14 residues. CDR3 protein: CASSAGTWGSPLHF. The CDR3 DNA sequence: TGTGCCAGCAGTGCCGGGACTTGGGGTTCACCCCTCCACTTT.

The rearrangement uses TRBV5-4 and TRBJ2-5, with a tentative D call TRBD2 (5 bases). Germline V gene sequence: CDR1 SGHNT, CDR2 YYREEE (reference sequence). The CDR3 spans 13 residues. V lost 4 bases to trimming and J lost 4 bases, with 11 bases between them. The CDR3 loop is CASSDQSGETQYF. DNA of the CDR3: TGTGCCAGCAGCGACCAGAGCGGAGAGACCCAGTACTTC. Filled out from reference TRBV5-4 and TRBJ2-5, the complete variable domain reads ETGVTQSPTHLIKTRGQQVTLRCSSQSGHNTVSWYQQALGQGPQFIFQYYREEENGRGNFPPRFSGLQFPNYSSELNVNALELDDSALYLCASSDQSGETQYFGPGTRLLVL.

In DNA form, the CDR3 reads TGTGCCAGCAGTGGAACAGGCGTAGGCCAAGAGACCCAGTACTTC. Residues: CASSGTGVGQETQYF. The gene calls are TRBV6-5 and TRBJ2-5; a possible D gene is TRBD1 (5 bases). The CDR3 length is 15 residues. Germline CDR1 and CDR2: MNHEY and SVGAGI. The V end was cut by 5 bases, the J end by 1 base, with 14 bases between.

This clone was found once. V is TRBV27 and J is TRBJ1-1; 7 nucleotides line up with TRBD1. The CDR3 covers 13 residues. After removal of 6 bases from V and 7 bases from J, the junction contained 8 bases not matched to a gene. CDR1 MNHEY and CDR2 SMNVEV come from the germline V gene (reference sequence). CDR3 protein: CASRLQGKGEAFF. The CDR3 bases are TGTGCCAGCAGATTACAGGGGAAGGGTGAAGCTTTCTTT.

CDR3 coding DNA: TGTGCCAGTAGTATGGCCGGGTCGAACACTGAAGCTTTCTTT. Its translation: CASSMAGSNTEAFF. The chain uses TRBV19 and TRBJ1-1; no reliable D call. The CDR3 extends over 14 amino acids. Germline CDR1 reads LNHDA; CDR2 reads SQIVND (reference sequence). The V end lost 3 bases, the J end lost 1 base, and 9 bases lay between the germline ends.

The chain employs TRBV27 and TRBJ2-5; maybe TRBD2 (6 bases). Trimming pared 5 bases from V and 5 bases from J, leaving 15 bases between. The CDR3 has 14 amino acids. Germline CDR1 reads MNHEY; CDR2 reads SMNVEV (reference sequence). The CDR3 spells CASSLLPEGETQYF. CDR3 in DNA: TGTGCCAGCAGTCTCCTCCCGGAGGGTGAGACCCAGTACTTC.

The rearrangement joins TRBV7-9 to TRBJ1-5; the match to TRBD1 covers 9 bases. Germline V CDR1 and CDR2: SEHNR, FQNEAQ (reference sequence). This CDR3 has 15 amino acids. Trimming at V came to 5 bases and at J to 7 bases, leaving 9 bases not matched to a gene. CDR3 region: CASSLDGTGIQPQHF. The DNA of the CDR3 is TGTGCCAGCAGCCTTGATGGGACAGGGATCCAGCCCCAGCATTTT.

This chain connects TRBV9 to TRBJ2-5, with TRBD2 matching over 10 bases. Germline-derived CDR1 and CDR2 are SGDLS and YYNGEE. Trimming cost V 4 bases and J 5 bases; bases outside gene matches: 11. The CDR3 runs to 16 residues. CDR3 amino acids: CASSPSWTSGPETQYF. The CDR3 bases are TGTGCCAGCAGCCCAAGTTGGACTAGCGGCCCGGAGACCCAGTACTTC.

This chain connects TRBV18 to TRBJ1-1; 7 positions match TRBD1. The CDR3 contains 14 residues. The germline gives CDR1 KGHSH, CDR2 LQKENI. The ends lost 4 bases at V and 4 bases at J; junction bases unmatched: 6. Here the CDR3 DNA reads TGTGCCAGCTCACAAACGACAGGGAGCACTGAAGCTTTCTTT. Residues: CASSQTTGSTEAFF. Looking up the rest from reference TRBV18 and TRBJ1-1 gives the full variable domain: NAGVMQNPRHLVRRRGQEARLRCSPMKGHSHVYWYRQLPEEGLKFMVYLQKENIIDESGMPKERFSAEFPKEGPSILRIQQVVRGDSAAYFCASSQTTGSTEAFFGQGTRLTVV.

CDR3 loop: CASSHGNYNSPLHF. In nucleotides, the CDR3 is TGTGCCAGCAGCCACGGGAACTATAATTCACCCCTCCACTTT. The genes are TRBV7-9 and TRBJ1-6; the D is unclear. The V end was cut by 5 bases, the J end by 3 bases, with 8 bases between. The CDR3 is made up of 14 amino acids. Germline V gene lookup returns CDR1 SEHNR and CDR2 FQNEAQ (reference sequence).

V gene TRBV7-2 combines with J gene TRBJ1-6; D is perhaps TRBD1 (6 bases). Trimming pared 5 bases from V and 6 bases from J, leaving 14 bases between. The CDR3 covers 15 residues. Germline CDR1 is SGHTA and CDR2 is FQGNSA. CDR3 in amino acids: CASSGTGLGNSPLHF. The CDR3 region has the DNA TGTGCCAGCAGCGGTACAGGGTTGGGTAATTCACCCCTCCACTTT.

This chain links TRBV27 with TRBJ2-2; TRBD1 aligns across 10 bases. The CDR3 is made up of 16 amino acids. Germline V lookup: CDR1 MNHEY, CDR2 SMNVEV (reference sequence). V trimming: 5 bases; J trimming: 6 bases; junction bases outside the gene matches: 9. Here the CDR3 DNA reads TGTGCCAGCAGTCTCCCGGGACAGGGGACCCCCGGGGAGCTGTTTTTT. Translation: CASSLPGQGTPGELFF.

This clone appeared once. The chain joins TRBV10-3 to TRBJ2-7; D might be TRBD1 (8 bases). Germline CDR1 is ENHRY and CDR2 is SYGVKD. This CDR3 is built from 16 residues. The V gene lost 2 bases and the J gene lost 5 bases, with 19 bases spanning the gap. DNA of the CDR3: TGTGCCATCAGTGAGGATGCGGACAGGGCGGGAGACGAGCAGTACTTC. This codes for CAISEDADRAGDEQYF.

The chain links TRBV10-2 to TRBJ1-1; 10 bases fit TRBD1. The CDR3 is made up of 13 amino acids. V shed 8 bases, J shed 8 bases, and the junction held 8 bases outside the gene matches. Looked up from germline, CDR1 is WSHSY and CDR2 is SAAADI. The CDR3 nucleotides read TGCGCCAGCCGCCCGGGACAGGGGCCCGAAGCTTTCTTT. Residues: CASRPGQGPEAFF.

This sequence joins TRBV12-5 and TRBJ1-1; D remains ambiguous. The CDR3 is 15 amino acids. CDR1 and CDR2 (germline): LGHNT, FRNRAP. V lost 3 bases, J lost 0 bases, and 11 bases lay in between. The CDR3 sequence is CASGLSFSMNTEAFF. CDR3 bases: TGTGCTAGTGGTTTATCTTTTAGCATGAACACTGAAGCTTTCTTT.